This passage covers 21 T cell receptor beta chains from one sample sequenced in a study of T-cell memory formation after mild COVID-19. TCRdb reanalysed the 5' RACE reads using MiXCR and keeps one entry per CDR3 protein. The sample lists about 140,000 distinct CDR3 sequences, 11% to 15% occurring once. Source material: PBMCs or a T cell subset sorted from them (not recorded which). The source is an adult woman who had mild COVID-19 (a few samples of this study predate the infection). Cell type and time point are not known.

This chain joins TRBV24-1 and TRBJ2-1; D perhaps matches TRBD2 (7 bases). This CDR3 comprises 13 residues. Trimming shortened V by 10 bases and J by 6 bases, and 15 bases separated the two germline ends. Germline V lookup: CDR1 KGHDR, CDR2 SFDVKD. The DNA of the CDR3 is TGTGCCACTTGGGGGGGGGCGTTCAATGAGCAGTTCTTC. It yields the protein CATWGGAFNEQFF.

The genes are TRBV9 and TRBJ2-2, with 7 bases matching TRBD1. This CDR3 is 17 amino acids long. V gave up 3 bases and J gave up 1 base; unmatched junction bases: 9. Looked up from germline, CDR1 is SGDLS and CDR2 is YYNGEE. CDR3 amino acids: CASSAPLDRVNTGELFF. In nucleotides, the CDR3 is TGTGCCAGCAGCGCCCCGTTAGACAGGGTGAACACCGGGGAGCTGTTTTTT. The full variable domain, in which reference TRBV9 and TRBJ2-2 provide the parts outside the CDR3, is DSGVTQTPKHLITATGQRVTLRCSPRSGDLSVYWYQQSLDQGLQFLIQYYNGEERAKGNILERFSAQQFPDLHSELNLSSLELGDSALYFCASSAPLDRVNTGELFFGEGSRLTVL.

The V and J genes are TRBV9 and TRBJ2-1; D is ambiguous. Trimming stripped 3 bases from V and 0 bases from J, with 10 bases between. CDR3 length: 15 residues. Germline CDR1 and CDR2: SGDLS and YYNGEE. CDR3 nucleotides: TGTGCCAGCAGCGCGACGGATAGCTCCTACAATGAGCAGTTCTTC. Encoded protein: CASSATDSSYNEQFF.

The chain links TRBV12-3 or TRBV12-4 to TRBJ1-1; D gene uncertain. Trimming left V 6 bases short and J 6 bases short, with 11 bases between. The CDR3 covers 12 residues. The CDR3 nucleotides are TGTGCCAGCAGGGCCGAGGTGCCTGAAGCTTTCTTT. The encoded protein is CASRAEVPEAFF.

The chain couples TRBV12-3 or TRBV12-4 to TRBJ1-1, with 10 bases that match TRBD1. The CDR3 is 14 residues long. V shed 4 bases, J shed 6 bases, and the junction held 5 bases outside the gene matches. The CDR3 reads CASSCPGQGSEAFF. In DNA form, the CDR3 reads TGTGCCAGCAGTTGCCCGGGACAGGGGTCTGAAGCTTTCTTT.

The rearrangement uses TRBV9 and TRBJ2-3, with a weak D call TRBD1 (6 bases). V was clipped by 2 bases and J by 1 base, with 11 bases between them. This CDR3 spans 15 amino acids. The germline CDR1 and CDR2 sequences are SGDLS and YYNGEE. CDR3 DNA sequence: TGTGCCAGCAGCGTCTGGACAGAGGGCACAGATACGCAGTATTTT. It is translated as CASSVWTEGTDTQYF.

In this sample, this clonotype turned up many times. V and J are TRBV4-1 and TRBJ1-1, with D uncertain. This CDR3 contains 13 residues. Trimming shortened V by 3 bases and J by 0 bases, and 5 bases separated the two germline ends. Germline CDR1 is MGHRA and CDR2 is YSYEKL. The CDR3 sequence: CASSQVMNTEAFF. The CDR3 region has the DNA TGCGCCAGCAGCCAGGTAATGAACACTGAAGCTTTCTTT.

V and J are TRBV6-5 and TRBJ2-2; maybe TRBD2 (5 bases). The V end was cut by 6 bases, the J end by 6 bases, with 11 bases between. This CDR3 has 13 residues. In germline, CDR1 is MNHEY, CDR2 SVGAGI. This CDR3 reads CASSPDYSGELFF. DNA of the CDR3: TGTGCCAGCAGCCCCGACTATTCCGGGGAGCTGTTTTTT.

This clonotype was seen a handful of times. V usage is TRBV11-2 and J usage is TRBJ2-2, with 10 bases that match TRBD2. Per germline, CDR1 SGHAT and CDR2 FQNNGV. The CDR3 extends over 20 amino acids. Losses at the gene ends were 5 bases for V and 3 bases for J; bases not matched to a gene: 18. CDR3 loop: CASSPVPSERGGLDTGELFF. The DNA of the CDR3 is TGTGCCAGCAGCCCGGTACCCTCTGAGCGGGGGGGCTTGGACACCGGGGAGCTGTTTTTT.

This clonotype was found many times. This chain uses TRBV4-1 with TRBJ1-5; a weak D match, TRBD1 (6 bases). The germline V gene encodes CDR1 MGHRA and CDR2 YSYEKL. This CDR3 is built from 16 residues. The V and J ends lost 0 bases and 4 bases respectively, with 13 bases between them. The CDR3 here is CASSQDRGLSNQPQHF. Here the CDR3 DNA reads TGCGCCAGCAGCCAAGACAGGGGCTTATCTAATCAGCCCCAGCATTTT.

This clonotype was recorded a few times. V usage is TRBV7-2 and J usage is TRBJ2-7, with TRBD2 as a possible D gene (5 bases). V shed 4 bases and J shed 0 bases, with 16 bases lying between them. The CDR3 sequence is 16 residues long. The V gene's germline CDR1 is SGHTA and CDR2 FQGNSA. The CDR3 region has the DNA TGTGCCAGCAGCTCCACACCCGCGGGCAGCTCCTACGAGCAGTACTTC. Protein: CASSSTPAGSSYEQYF.

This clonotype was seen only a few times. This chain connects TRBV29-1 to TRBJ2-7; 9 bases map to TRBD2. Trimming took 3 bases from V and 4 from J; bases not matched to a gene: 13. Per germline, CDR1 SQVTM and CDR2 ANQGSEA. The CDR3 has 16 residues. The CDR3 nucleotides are TGCAGCGTTGACGGGGTTTCGCGGGAGGGCGGGTACGAGCAGTACTTC. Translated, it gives CSVDGVSREGGYEQYF.

DNA for the CDR3: TGTGCCAGCAGTGAAGAGGACGGTCACTATGGCTACACCTTC. This sequence encodes CASSEEDGHYGYTF. V and J are TRBV25-1 and TRBJ1-2; D call uncertain. This CDR3 comprises 14 residues. V lost 2 bases and J lost 3, with 10 bases in between. CDR1 MGHDK and CDR2 SYGVNS come from the germline V gene.

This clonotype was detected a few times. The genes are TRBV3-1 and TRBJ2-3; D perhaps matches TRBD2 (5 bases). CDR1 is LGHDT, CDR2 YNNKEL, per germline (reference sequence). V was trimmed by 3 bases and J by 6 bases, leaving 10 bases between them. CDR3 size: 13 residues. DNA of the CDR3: TGTGCCAGCAGCCAGGAGGTTTTCGATACGCAGTATTTT. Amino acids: CASSQEVFDTQYF.

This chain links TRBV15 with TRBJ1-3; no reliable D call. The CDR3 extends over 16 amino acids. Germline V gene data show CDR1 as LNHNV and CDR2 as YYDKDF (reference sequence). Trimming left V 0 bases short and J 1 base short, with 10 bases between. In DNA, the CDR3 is TGTGCCACCAGCAGAGATCTGAGTTTTTCTGGAAACACCATATATTTT. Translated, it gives CATSRDLSFSGNTIYF.

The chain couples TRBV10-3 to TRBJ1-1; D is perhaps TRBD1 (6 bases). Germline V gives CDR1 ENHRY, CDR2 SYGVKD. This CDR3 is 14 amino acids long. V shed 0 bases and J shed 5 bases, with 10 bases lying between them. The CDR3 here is CAISESAGETEAFF. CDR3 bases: TGTGCCATCAGTGAGTCGGCAGGGGAGACTGAAGCTTTCTTT.

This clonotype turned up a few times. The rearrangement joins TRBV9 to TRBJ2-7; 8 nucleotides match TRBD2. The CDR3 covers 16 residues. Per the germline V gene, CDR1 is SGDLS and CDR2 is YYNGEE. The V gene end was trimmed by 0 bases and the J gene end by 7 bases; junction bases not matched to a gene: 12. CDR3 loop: CASSVADGLAVGEQYF. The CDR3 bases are TGTGCCAGCAGCGTAGCTGACGGACTAGCTGTAGGGGAGCAGTACTTC.

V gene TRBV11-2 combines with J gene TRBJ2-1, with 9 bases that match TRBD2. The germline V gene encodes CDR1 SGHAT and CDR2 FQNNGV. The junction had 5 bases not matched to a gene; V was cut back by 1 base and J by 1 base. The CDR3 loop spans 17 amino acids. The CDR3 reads CASSLAGSGGSYNEQFF. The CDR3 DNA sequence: TGTGCCAGCAGCTTAGCCGGTAGCGGGGGATCCTACAATGAGCAGTTCTTC. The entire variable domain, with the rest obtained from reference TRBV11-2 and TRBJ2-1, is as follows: EAGVAQSPRYKIIEKRQSVAFWCNPISGHATLYWYQQILGQGPKLLIQFQNNGVVDDSQLPKDRFSAERLKGVDSTLKIQPAKLEDSAVYLCASSLAGSGGSYNEQFFGPGTRLTVL.

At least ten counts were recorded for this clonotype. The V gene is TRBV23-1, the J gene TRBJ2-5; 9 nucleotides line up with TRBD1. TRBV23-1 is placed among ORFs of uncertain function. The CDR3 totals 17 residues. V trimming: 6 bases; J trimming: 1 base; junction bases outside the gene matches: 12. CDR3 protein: CASSQGPGQGSQETQYF. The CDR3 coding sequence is TGCGCCAGCAGCCAAGGCCCGGGACAGGGTTCCCAAGAGACCCAGTACTTC.

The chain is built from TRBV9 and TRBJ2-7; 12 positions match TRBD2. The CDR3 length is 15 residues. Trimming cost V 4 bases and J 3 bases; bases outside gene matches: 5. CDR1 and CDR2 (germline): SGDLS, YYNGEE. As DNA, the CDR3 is TGTGCCAGCAGCCCTACTAGCGGGAGGAACTACGAGCAGTACTTC. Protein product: CASSPTSGRNYEQYF.

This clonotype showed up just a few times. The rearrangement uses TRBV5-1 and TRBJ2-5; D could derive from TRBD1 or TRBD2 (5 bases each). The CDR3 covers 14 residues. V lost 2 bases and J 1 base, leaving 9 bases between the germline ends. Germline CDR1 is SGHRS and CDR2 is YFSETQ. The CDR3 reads CASSFTGTQETQYF. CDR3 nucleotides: TGCGCCAGCAGCTTCACCGGGACCCAAGAGACCCAGTACTTC.